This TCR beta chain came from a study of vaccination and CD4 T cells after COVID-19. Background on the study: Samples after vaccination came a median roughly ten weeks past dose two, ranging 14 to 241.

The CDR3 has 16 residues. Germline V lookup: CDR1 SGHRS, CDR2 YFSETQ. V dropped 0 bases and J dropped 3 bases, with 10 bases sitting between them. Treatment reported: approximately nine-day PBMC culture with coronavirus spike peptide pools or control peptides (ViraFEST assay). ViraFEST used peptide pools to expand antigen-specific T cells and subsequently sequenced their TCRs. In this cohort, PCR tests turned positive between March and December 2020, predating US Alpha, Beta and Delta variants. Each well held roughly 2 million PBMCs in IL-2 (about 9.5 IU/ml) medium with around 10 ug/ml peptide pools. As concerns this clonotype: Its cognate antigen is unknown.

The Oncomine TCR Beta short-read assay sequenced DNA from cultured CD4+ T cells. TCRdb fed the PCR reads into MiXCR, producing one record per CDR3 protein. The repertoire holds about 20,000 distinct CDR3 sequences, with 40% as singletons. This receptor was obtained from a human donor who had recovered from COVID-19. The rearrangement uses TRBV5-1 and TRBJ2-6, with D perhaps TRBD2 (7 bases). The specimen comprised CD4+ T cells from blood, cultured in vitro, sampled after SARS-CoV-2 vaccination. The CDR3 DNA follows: TGCGCCAGCAGCTTGGCCGGGGGGCTTGGGGCCAACGTCCTGACTTTC. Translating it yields CASSLAGGLGANVLTF.